The entry that follows covers one TCR beta chain sequence. This entry belongs to a study of T cells after somatic rescue of genetic block. This CDR3 has 15 amino acids. Per the germline V gene, CDR1 is MGHRA and CDR2 is YSYEKL. V shed 6 bases and J 3 bases; nucleotides not matched to a gene: 8. Profiled with immunoSEQ multiplex PCR; TCRdb holds only in-frame clones, not every one. The table has tens of thousands of clones, over 80% seen once; the top ten hold about 1.5%. This receptor was taken from a woman between 18 and 29 years old. The rearrangement links TRBV4-1 to TRBJ2-7; 10 bases are shared with TRBD2. Sequencing was performed on peripheral blood mononuclear cells (PBMCs). The DNA of the CDR3 is TGCGCCAGCAGGCCTTCTAGCGGGAGTTTCTACGAGCAGTACTTC. Protein sequence: CASRPSSGSFYEQYF.